The source of this T cell receptor (beta chain) is a study of molecular identifiers for immune sequencing clone quantification. This clonotype has at least ten counts. Its specificity is unknown. The study's findings and limits: For effector cells, clones above 20 RNA copies held over 99% of molecules; for naive cells, under 1%.

Preparation methods for the bulk TCR libraries were those previously described, with listed TCR primers. TCRdb re-called the PCR reads through MiXCR, storing one row per CDR3 protein. The table records over 50,000 distinct CDR3 sequences, roughly a third of them present only once. This CDR3 comprises 14 residues. V was trimmed by 8 bases and J by 7 bases, leaving 21 bases between them. From germline, CDR1 is MDHEN and CDR2 SYDVKM. Sequenced input: naive CD8+ T cells from blood, with Jurkat cell RNA spiked in. As for subset: FACS-sorted CD8+CD4-CCR7+CD45RA+ naive T cells. The chain recombines TRBV28 with TRBJ2-7; D might be TRBD1 (6 bases). The source of this sequence is a human donor in good health. Some libraries in this study had Jurkat cell RNA spiked in. The CDR3 protein is CASSVMDSEGEQYF. In DNA, the CDR3 is TGTGCCAGCTCGGTGATGGACAGCGAGGGGGAGCAGTACTTC.